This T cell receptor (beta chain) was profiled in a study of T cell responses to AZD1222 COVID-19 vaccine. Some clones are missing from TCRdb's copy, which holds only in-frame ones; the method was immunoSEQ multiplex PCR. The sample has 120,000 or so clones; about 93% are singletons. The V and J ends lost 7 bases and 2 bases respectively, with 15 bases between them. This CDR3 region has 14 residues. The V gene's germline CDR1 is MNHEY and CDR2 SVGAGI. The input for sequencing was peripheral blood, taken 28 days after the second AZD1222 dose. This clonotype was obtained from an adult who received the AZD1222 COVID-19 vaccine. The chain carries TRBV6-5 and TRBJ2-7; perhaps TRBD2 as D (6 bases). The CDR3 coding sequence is TGTGCCAGCAACGACGGGGGTCCTACCTACGAGCAGTACTTC. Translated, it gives CASNDGGPTYEQYF.